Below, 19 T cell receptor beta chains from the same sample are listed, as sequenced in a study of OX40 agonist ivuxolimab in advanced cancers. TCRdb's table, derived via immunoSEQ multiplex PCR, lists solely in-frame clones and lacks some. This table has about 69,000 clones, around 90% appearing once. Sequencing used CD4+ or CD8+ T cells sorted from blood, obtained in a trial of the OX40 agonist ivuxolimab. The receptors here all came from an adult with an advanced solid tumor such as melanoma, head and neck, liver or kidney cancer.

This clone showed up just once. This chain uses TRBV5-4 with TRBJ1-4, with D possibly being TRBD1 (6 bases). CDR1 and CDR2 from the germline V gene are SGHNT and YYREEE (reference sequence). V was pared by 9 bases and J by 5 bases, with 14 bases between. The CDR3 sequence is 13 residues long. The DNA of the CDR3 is TGTGCCACCCAGGACAGAAGGAATGAAAAACTGTTTTTT. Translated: CATQDRRNEKLFF.

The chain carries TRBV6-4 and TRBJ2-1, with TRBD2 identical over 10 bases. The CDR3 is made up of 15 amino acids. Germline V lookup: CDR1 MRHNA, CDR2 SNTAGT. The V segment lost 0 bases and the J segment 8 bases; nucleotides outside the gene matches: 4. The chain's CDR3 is CASSDSRAGGHEQFF. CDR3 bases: TGTGCCAGCAGTGACTCGAGAGCGGGAGGGCATGAGCAGTTCTTC.

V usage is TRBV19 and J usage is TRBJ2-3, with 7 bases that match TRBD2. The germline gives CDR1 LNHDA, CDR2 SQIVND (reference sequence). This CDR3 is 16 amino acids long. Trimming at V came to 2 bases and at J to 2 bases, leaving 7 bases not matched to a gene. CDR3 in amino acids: CASSIYSGLDTDTQYF. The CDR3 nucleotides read TGTGCCAGTAGTATATACTCAGGACTAGACACAGATACGCAGTATTTT.

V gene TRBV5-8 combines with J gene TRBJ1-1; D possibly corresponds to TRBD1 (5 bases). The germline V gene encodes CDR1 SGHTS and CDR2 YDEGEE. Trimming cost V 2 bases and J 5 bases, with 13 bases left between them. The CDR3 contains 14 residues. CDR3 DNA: TGTGCCAGCAGCTTCGACAGCGCGAGGACTGAAGCTTTCTTT. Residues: CASSFDSARTEAFF.

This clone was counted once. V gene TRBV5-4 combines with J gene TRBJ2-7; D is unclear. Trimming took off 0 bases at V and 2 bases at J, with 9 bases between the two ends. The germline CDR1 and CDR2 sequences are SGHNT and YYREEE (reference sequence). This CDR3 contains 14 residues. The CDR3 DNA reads TGTGCCAGCAGCTTGGGCCAGGCGACCTACGAGCAGTACTTC. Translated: CASSLGQATYEQYF.

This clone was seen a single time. In DNA form, the CDR3 reads TGCGCCAGCAGCCAACTCGGACAGGGACACACTGAAGCTTTCTTT. This encodes CASSQLGQGHTEAFF. The chain joins TRBV4-1 to TRBJ1-1; 8 nucleotides match TRBD1. Germline assignment: CDR1 MGHRA and CDR2 YSYEKL. The CDR3 has 15 amino acids. V dropped 2 bases and J dropped 3; count of bases not matched to a gene: 5.

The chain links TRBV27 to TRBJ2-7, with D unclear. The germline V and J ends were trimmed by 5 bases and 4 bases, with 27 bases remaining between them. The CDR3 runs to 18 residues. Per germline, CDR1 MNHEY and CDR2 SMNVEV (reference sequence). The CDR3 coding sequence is TGTGCCAGCAGTCCACGCTCGTCTTACCTAGGACGGTCATACGAGCAGTACTTC. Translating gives CASSPRSSYLGRSYEQYF.

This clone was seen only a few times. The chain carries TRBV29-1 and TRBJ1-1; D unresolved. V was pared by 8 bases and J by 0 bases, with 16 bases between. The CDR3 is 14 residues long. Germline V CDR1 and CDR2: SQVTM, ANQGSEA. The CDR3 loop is CSHSRPGMNTEAFF. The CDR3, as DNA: TGCAGCCACAGCAGACCGGGCATGAACACTGAAGCTTTCTTT.

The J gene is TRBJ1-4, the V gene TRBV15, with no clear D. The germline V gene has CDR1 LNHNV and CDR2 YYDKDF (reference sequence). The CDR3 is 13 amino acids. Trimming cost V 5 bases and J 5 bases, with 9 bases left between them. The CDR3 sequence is CATSRSPNEKLFF. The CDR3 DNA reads TGTGCCACCAGCCGAAGTCCCAATGAAAAACTGTTTTTT.

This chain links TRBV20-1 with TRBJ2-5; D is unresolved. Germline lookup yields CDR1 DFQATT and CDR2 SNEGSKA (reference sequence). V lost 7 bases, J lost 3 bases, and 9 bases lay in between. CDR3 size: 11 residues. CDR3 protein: CSGGFEETQYF. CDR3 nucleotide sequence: TGCAGTGGGGGATTTGAAGAGACCCAGTACTTC.

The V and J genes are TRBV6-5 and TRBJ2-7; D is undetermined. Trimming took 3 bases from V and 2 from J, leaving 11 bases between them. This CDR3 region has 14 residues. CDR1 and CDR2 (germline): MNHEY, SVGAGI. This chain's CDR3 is CASSYEFSTYEQYF. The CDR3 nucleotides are TGTGCCAGCAGTTATGAGTTTTCCACCTACGAGCAGTACTTC.

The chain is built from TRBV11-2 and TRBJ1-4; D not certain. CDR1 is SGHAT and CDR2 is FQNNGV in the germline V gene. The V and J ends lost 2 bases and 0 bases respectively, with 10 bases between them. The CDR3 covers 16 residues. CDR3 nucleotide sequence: TGTGCCAGCAGCTTAAATGCCGGTGCAACTAATGAAAAACTGTTTTTT. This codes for CASSLNAGATNEKLFF.

CDR3 residues: CASRISGSVNTGELFF. The CDR3 bases are TGTGCCAGCAGGATTAGCGGGAGTGTGAACACCGGGGAGCTGTTTTTT. The chain has TRBV28 and TRBJ2-2; TRBD2 matches 9 bases. Trimming at V came to 6 bases and at J to 1 base, leaving 6 bases not matched to a gene. The germline gives CDR1 MDHEN, CDR2 SYDVKM. The CDR3 loop spans 16 amino acids.

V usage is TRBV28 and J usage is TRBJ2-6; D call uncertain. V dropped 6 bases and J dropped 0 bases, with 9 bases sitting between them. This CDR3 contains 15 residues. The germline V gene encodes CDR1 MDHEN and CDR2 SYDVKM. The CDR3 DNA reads TGTGCCAGCAGAGGGTCTGGCTCTGGGGCCAACGTCCTGACTTTC. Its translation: CASRGSGSGANVLTF.

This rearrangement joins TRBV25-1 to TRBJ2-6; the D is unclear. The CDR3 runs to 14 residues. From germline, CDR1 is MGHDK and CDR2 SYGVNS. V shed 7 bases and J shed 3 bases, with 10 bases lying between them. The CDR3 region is CASTGSFGANVLTF. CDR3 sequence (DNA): TGTGCCAGCACAGGTTCGTTTGGGGCCAACGTCCTGACTTTC.

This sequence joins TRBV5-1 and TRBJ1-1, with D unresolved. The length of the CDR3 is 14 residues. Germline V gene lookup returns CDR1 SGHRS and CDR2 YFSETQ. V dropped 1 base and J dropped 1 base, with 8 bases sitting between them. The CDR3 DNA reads TGCGCCAGCAGCTTGTTATTGGGGAACACTGAAGCTTTCTTT. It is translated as CASSLLLGNTEAFF.

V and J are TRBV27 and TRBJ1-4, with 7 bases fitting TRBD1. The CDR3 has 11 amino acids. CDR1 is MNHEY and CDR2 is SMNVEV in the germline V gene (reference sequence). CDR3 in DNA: TGTGTGGACAGGATCAATGAAAAACTGTTTTTT. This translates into CVDRINEKLFF. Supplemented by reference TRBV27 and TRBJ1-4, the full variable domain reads EAQVTQNPRYLITVTGKKLTVTCSQNMNHEYMSWYRQDPGLGLRQIYYSMNVEVTDKGDVPEGYKVSRKEKRNFPLILESPSPNQTSLYFCVDRINEKLFFGSGTQLSVL.

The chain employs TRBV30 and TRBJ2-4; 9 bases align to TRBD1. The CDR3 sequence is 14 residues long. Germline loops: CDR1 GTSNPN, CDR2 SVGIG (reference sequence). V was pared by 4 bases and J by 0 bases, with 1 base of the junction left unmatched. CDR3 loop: CAWNRGLAKNIQYF. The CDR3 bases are TGTGCCTGGAACAGGGGGCTAGCCAAAAACATTCAGTACTTC.

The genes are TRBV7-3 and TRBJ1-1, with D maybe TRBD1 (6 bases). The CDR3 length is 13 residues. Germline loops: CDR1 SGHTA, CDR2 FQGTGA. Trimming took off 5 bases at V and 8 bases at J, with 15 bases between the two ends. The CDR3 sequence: CASSPTLRGEAFF. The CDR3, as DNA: TGTGCCAGCAGCCCAACCCTCAGGGGAGAAGCTTTCTTT.